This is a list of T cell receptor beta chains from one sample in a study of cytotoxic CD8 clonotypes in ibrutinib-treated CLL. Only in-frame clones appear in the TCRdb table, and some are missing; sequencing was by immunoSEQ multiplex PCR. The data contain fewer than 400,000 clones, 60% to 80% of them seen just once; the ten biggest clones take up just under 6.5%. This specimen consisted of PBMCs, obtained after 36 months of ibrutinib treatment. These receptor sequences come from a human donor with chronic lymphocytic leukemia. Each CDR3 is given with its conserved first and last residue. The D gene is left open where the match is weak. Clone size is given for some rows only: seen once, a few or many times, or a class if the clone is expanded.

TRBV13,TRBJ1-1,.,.,CASSSGPMNTEAFF,TGTGCCAGCAGCTCGGGACCGATGAACACTGAAGCTTTCTTT
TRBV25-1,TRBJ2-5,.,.,CASSEGASRVQETQYF,TGTGCCAGCAGTGAAGGCGCTAGCAGGGTGCAGGAGACCCAGTACTTC
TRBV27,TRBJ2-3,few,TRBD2,CASSLEAGVTDTQYF,TGTGCCAGCAGTTTAGAAGCGGGAGTCACAGATACGCAGTATTTT
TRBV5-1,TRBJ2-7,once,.,CASSLEAQGDYEQYF,TGCGCCAGCAGCTTGGAGGCACAGGGAGACTACGAGCAGTACTTC
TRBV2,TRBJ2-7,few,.,CASSSELYEQYF,TGTGCCAGCAGTTCGGAGCTCTACGAGCAGTACTTC
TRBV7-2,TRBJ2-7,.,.,CASSRAHTYEQYF,TGTGCCAGCAGCCGGGCACACACCTACGAGCAGTACTTC
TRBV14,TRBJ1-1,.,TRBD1,CASSPNRGGTEAFF,TGTGCCAGCAGCCCGAACAGGGGGGGCACTGAAGCTTTCTTT
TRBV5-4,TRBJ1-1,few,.,CASSSRDGPPEAFF,TGTGCCAGCAGCTCCCGGGACGGGCCCCCCGAAGCTTTCTTT
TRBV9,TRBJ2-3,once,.,CASSVVGDTQYF,TGTGCCAGCAGCGTAGTAGGGGATACGCAGTATTTT
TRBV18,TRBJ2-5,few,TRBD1,CASSLGQGLETQYF,TGTGCCAGCTCACTAGGACAGGGGCTGGAGACCCAGTACTTC
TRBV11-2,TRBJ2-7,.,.,CASSLRGEQYF,TGTGCCAGCAGCCTTAGAGGGGAGCAGTACTTC
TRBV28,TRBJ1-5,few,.,CASSLVWAGVRYSNQPQHF,TGTGCCAGCAGTTTAGTTTGGGCAGGGGTGCGGTATAGCAATCAGCCCCAGCATTTT
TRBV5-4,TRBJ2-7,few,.,CASSLALGGAGVRYEQYF,TGTGCCAGCAGCTTGGCACTGGGAGGAGCAGGGGTTCGTTACGAGCAGTACTTC
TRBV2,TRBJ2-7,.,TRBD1,CASTPTGLGEQYF,TGTGCCAGCACTCCGACAGGGTTGGGCGAGCAGTACTTC
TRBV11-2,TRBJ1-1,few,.,CASSLADRRNTEAFF,TGTGCCAGCAGCTTAGCCGACAGACGGAACACTGAAGCTTTCTTT
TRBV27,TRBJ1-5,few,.,CASSSPWGWGNQPQHF,TGTGCCAGCAGTTCCCCGTGGGGGTGGGGCAATCAGCCCCAGCATTTT
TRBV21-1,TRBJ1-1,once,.,CASSKERNTEAFF,TGTGCCAGCAGCAAAGAAAGGAACACTGAAGCTTTCTTT
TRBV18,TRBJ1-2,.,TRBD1,CASSPPRTGVGYYGYTF,TGTGCCAGCTCACCACCTAGGACAGGGGTGGGATACTATGGCTACACCTTC
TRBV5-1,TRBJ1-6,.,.,CASSLATGYNSPLHF,TGCGCCAGCAGCTTGGCCACAGGATATAATTCACCCCTCCACTTT
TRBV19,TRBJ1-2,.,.,CATRDAANYGYTF,TGTGCCACGAGGGACGCAGCTAACTATGGCTACACCTTC
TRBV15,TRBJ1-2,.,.,CATRDQVAGGYTF,TGTGCCACCAGAGACCAGGTAGCCGGAGGCTACACCTTC
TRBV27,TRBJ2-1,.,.,CASSPIDNSYNEQFF,TGTGCCAGCAGCCCCATCGACAACTCCTACAATGAGCAGTTCTTC
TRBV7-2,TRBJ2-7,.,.,CASSESHGPYEQYF,TGTGCCAGCAGCGAAAGTCACGGCCCCTACGAGCAGTACTTC
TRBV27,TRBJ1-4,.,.,CASSPSDTINEKLFF,TGTGCCAGCAGTCCTTCGGACACCATTAATGAAAAACTGTTTTTT
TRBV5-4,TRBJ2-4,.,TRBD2,CASSPKTSGMGDIQYF,TGTGCCAGCAGCCCCAAGACTAGCGGGATGGGGGACATTCAGTACTTC
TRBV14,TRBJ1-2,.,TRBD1,CASSRGLYGYTF,TGTGCCAGCAGCAGGGGGCTCTATGGCTACACCTTC